The 12 T cell receptor beta chains below all came from one sample that was sequenced in a study of blood T cell repertoires in COVID-19. TCRdb keeps only in-frame clones here, not all; method: immunoSEQ multiplex PCR. The table shows roughly 210,000 clones, with 88% occurring only once. Source material: peripheral blood. These receptors all come from a man between 65 and 85 years old with acute or convalescent COVID-19.

The chain employs TRBV5-1 and TRBJ1-1; unclear D gene. Germline V gene data show CDR1 as SGHRS and CDR2 as YFSETQ. The CDR3 is made up of 15 amino acids. With 0 bases removed from V and 2 bases from J, the gap between germline ends came to 11 bases. CDR3 residues: CASSLDPGGNTEAFF. CDR3 bases: TGCGCCAGCAGCTTGGACCCCGGAGGAAACACTGAAGCTTTCTTT.

The genes are TRBV30 and TRBJ1-3; 7 bases map to TRBD1. The germline V gene encodes CDR1 GTSNPN and CDR2 SVGIG (reference sequence). The V and J ends lost 4 bases and 4 bases, in that order; junction bases with no gene match: 13. The CDR3 covers 16 residues. The CDR3, as DNA: TGTGCCTGGAACGCCATTGAGGGGGCAAAAGGAAACACCATATATTTT. Its protein is CAWNAIEGAKGNTIYF.

The chain employs TRBV2 and TRBJ2-3, with a possible D match to TRBD1 (6 bases). The ends were cut back, 9 bases at V and 1 base at J, with 14 bases in the middle. CDR3 length: 14 residues. Germline CDR1 SNHLY, CDR2 FYNNEI. CDR3 protein: CASRSHRGTDTQYF. CDR3 bases: TGTGCCAGTCGTTCTCACAGGGGCACAGATACGCAGTATTTT.

The CDR3 nucleotides are TGTGCCAGCAGCCATAGAGCGGAGGATGGCTACACCTTC. Translating it yields CASSHRAEDGYTF. The V call is TRBV3-1 (or the pseudogene TRBV3-2), the J call TRBJ1-2, with D uncertain. Between the trimmed V and J ends, which lost 3 bases and 6 bases, there was a span of 11 bases. The CDR3 is 13 residues long. The germline V gene encodes CDR1 LGHDT and CDR2 YNNKEL (reference sequence).

The genes are TRBV5-8 and TRBJ1-6, with D uncertain. CDR1 SGHTS and CDR2 YDEGEE come from the germline V gene. This CDR3 comprises 14 residues. V shed 9 bases and J shed 4 bases, with 14 bases lying between them. Here the CDR3 reads CATSRREYNSPLHF. Written as DNA, the CDR3 is TGTGCCACCTCCCGCCGGGAATATAATTCACCCCTCCACTTT.

This rearrangement joins TRBV7-2 to TRBJ1-6; 9 nucleotides align to TRBD1. V was clipped by 4 bases and J by 7 bases; unmatched bases: 5. Per germline, CDR1 SGHTA and CDR2 FQGNSA. There are 15 residues in the CDR3. The CDR3 loop is CASSWPGQGNSPLHF. In nucleotides, the CDR3 is TGTGCCAGCAGCTGGCCGGGACAGGGAAATTCACCCCTCCACTTT. The whole variable domain, filled in from reference TRBV7-2 and TRBJ1-6, reads GAGVSQSPSNKVTEKGKDVELRCDPISGHTALYWYRQSLGQGLEFLIYFQGNSAPDKSGLPSDRFSAERTGGSVSTLTIQRTQQEDSAVYLCASSWPGQGNSPLHFGNGTRLTVT.

The rearrangement uses TRBV28 and TRBJ1-3; D call uncertain. CDR1 and CDR2 from the germline V gene are MDHEN and SYDVKM. Trimming removed 6 bases from V and 6 bases from J, with 9 bases in between. The CDR3 loop spans 12 amino acids. The DNA for the CDR3 is TGTGCCAGCAGGGCAGGTGAAAACACCATATATTTT. This gives the protein CASRAGENTIYF.

The chain is built from TRBV15 and TRBJ1-3; D might be TRBD1 (5 bases). The length of the CDR3 is 15 residues. Germline V lookup: CDR1 LNHNV, CDR2 YYDKDF (reference sequence). Trimming shortened V by 5 bases and J by 0 bases, and 11 bases separated the two germline ends. CDR3 nucleotide sequence: TGTGCCACCAGCGGGGACTTTAACTCTGGAAACACCATATATTTT. The encoded protein is CATSGDFNSGNTIYF. Using reference TRBV15 and TRBJ1-3 for the parts outside the CDR3, the full variable domain is DAMVIQNPRYQVTQFGKPVTLSCSQTLNHNVMYWYQQKSSQAPKLLFHYYDKDFNNEADTPDNFQSRRPNTSFCFLDIRSPGLGDTAMYLCATSGDFNSGNTIYFGEGSWLTVV.

The chain joins TRBV5-6 to TRBJ1-2, with a tentative D call TRBD1 (6 bases). Trimming shortened V by 4 bases and J by 8 bases, and 15 bases separated the two germline ends. The CDR3 is 13 residues long. Germline assignment: CDR1 SGHDT and CDR2 YYEEEE. CDR3: CASSPPGGRGYTF. The CDR3 nucleotides read TGTGCCAGCAGCCCACCGGGGGGGCGGGGCTACACCTTC.

The table lists this clone with a few counts. This chain connects TRBV12-3 or TRBV12-4 to TRBJ1-2; no definite D call. V lost 4 bases and J 7 bases, leaving 7 bases between the germline ends. This CDR3 region has 11 residues. The CDR3, as DNA: TGTGCCAGCAGTTCTACCGGTGGCTACACCTTC. It translates to CASSSTGGYTF.

This clone was seen only once. J is TRBJ1-1 and V is TRBV6-4; D remains ambiguous. The V end lost 8 bases, the J end lost 5 bases, and 15 bases lay between the germline ends. Germline V gene sequence: CDR1 MRHNA, CDR2 SNTAGT. The CDR3 loop spans 13 amino acids. Written as DNA, the CDR3 is TGTGCCAGCGGGAGGGTGAGTGGGACTGAAGCTTTCTTT. Protein product: CASGRVSGTEAFF.

This clone was seen just once. The chain uses TRBV3-1 (or the pseudogene TRBV3-2) and TRBJ2-3; TRBD2 matches at 11 bases. In germline, CDR1 is LGHDT, CDR2 YNNKEL (reference sequence). The CDR3 consists of 15 residues. J was trimmed by 7 bases and V by 1 base; bases with no gene match: 4. CDR3 coding DNA: TGTGCCAGCAGCCAAGGGACTAGCGGGCGTCATACGCAGTATTTT. It specifies CASSQGTSGRHTQYF.